Below, one TCR beta chain is given with its context. Its antigen remains unidentified. One base away there is no much larger clone; base qualities are not given. The sample belongs to a study of shared clonotypes between healthy human individuals (dated by TCRdb to 2020 to 2021). The study in broad terms: A couple of women and three men aged 18 to 49 years were included in the cohort. To estimate repertoire size and how much clonotype sharing occurs between individuals, the study deeply sequenced the blood TCR repertoires of five healthy adults. Different laboratories and diverse techniques were used to prepare libraries and sequence TCR repertoires, to increase sequencing depth and limit assay-specific biases. Each donor's leukapheresis produced roughly between about 0.8 and 8.9 billion PBMCs. On the study overall, not on this receptor specifically: Only blood was sampled, and tissue TCR repertoires likely differ from those in blood. Because the study included a small number of donors, the genetic and exposure-history diversity represented was limited. Pairwise subsampling indicated that sequencing depth was expected to affect the degree of clonotype sharing among donors.

Using the deep immunoSEQ assay, multiplex PCR amplified TCR CDR3 regions from genomic DNA. For each cell subset, the extracted genomic DNA was distributed evenly across all wells of several immunoSEQ 96-well plates, and each plate served as one replicate. For unsorted PBMC, 300 to 350 ng genomic DNA, equal to 25,000 to 35,000 T cell genomes, was loaded into each replicate PCR. Ten immunoSEQ deep assay plates were used to sequence unsorted PBMC genomic DNA. The purified libraries were quantified using a Qubit 3.0 fluorometer, sized with a Bioanalyzer 2100, and then quantified again using the KAPA Library Quantification kit. A separate single-read 150-cycle Illumina NextSeq 550 flow cell was used to sequence each immunoSEQ 96-well plate. The study's processing was this. The immunoSEQ output contained only junctional sequences without quality scores, so filtering could not match that applied to full-length reads. Sequences were annotated with PyIR, a Python wrapper for IgBLAST v1.9, and V/J genes and CDR3 were assigned using IMGT germline references. Reads were filtered out if the reads had weak V/J assignments (E-value above 1e-6), no CDR3, stop codons, out-of-frame junctions, or ambiguous translated residues. V3J clonotypes were defined as sequences sharing the same inferred V gene, J gene, and CDR3 amino acid sequence. To compute the percentage overlap between repertoires, the number of shared unique clonotypes was divided by the size of the smaller repertoire. Three approaches were used to assess repertoire richness: RTK rarefaction, the Chao1 estimator, and Recon v2.1 estimates of unobserved clonotypes. TCRdb carries this immuneACCESS record with in-frame sequences only. Its versions omit some clonotypes, under half of them owing to an unresolved V gene in the studies checked, with the rest unexplained. From that table come the V and J calls and clone size; the DNA was used to work out D and trimming. The sample includes about half a million clones, with 81% observed a single time. Together, the top ten hold 9.5% to 15% of the sample.

The germline V gene (reference sequence) sets CDR1 to MNHEY and CDR2 to SMNVEV. The junction carries 13 bases between V and J, which are trimmed by 4 bases and 0 bases respectively. Inclusive of the bounding cysteine and phenylalanine, the CDR3 is 15 residues long. The kept DNA is CDR3 alone, 45 bases in frame from the first base. The donors were healthy, HIV-negative adults with no recently reported acute infections or vaccinations. Only Caucasian adults living in Nashville, Tennessee, USA were represented among the donors. For unsorted samples, 90 million or so PBMCs were counted and genomic DNA was extracted with the QIAamp DNA Blood Mini kit. After blood collection by leukapheresis, PBMCs were isolated using Ficoll-Histopaque density gradient centrifugation and then cryopreserved in the vapor phase of liquid nitrogen.

Sequencing was done on a sample of PBMCs. The TCR comes from a woman between 40 and 55 years old in good health. Some clones in this sample may be carry-over from other donors' samples. Recombination joined TRBV27 with TRBJ2-7; 6 matching bases give a weak D call of TRBD1. This receptor has the CDR3 CASSYPDRFSYEQYF. The DNA sequence reads TGTGCCAGCAGTTACCCTGACAGGTTCTCCTACGAGCAGTACTTC.